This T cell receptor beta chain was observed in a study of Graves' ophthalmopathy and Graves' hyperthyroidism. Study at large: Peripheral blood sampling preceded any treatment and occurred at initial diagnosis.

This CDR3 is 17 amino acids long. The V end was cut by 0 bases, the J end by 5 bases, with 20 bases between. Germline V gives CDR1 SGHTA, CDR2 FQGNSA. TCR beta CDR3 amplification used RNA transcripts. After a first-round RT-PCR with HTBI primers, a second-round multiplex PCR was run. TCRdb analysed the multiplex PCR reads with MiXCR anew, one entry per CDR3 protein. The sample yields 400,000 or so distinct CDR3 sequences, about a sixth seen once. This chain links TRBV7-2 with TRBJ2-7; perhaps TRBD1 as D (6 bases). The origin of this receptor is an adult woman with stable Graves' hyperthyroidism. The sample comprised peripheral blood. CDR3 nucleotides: TGTGCCAGCAGCTTAGCGGTGGCAGGGGCGATACCCCACGAGCAGTACTTC. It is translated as CASSLAVAGAIPHEQYF. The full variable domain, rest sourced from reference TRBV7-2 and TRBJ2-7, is GAGVSQSPSNKVTEKGKDVELRCDPISGHTALYWYRQSLGQGLEFLIYFQGNSAPDKSGLPSDRFSAERTGGSVSTLTIQRTQQEDSAVYLCASSLAVAGAIPHEQYFGPGTRLTVT.